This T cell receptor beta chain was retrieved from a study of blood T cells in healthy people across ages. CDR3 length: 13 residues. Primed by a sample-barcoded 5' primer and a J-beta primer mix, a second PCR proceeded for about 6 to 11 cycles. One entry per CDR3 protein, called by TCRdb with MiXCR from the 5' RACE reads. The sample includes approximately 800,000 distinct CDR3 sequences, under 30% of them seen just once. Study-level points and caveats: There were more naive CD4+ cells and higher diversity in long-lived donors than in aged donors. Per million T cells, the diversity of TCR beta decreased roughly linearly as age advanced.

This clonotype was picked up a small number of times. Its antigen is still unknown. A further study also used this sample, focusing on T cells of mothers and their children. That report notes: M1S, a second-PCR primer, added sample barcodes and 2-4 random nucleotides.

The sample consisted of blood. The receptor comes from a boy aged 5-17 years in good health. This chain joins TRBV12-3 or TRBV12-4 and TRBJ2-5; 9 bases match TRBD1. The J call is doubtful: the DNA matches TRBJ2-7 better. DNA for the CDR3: TGTGCCAGCCGGACAGGGGAGAGGGACGAGCAGTACTTC. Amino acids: CASRTGERDEQYF.